This entry lists 26 T cell receptor beta chains sequenced from one sample in a study of metastatic and nonmetastatic thyroid tumors. Treatment of any kind had been given to no patient before thyroid surgery. TCRdb reanalyzed the PCR reads with MiXCR. The table includes some 25,000 clones, around an eighth detected once. Sample: blood. Receptor source: a female donor with papillary thyroid cancer or a benign thyroid nodule (not recorded which). Some clones in this sample may be carry-over from other donors' samples.

This clone was counted at least ten times. The chain uses TRBV29-1 and TRBJ2-1; D gene uncertain. V was cut by 5 bases and J by 0 bases, with 11 bases left in between. The CDR3 covers 14 residues. Germline V gene lookup returns CDR1 SQVTM and CDR2 ANQGSEA. For the CDR3, the DNA is TGCAGCGTTCCTAGGCTGGCCTCCTACAATGAGCAGTTCTTC. Its translation: CSVPRLASYNEQFF.

Many counts were recorded for this clone. Here the CDR3 DNA reads TGCAGTGCTAGCAGGGGGACTAGCTGGGCAGATACGCAGTATTTT. Translating gives CSASRGTSWADTQYF. The chain employs TRBV20-1 and TRBJ2-3; TRBD2 matches at 9 bases. After removal of 3 bases from V and 4 bases from J, the junction contained 8 bases not matched to a gene. CDR1 DFQATT and CDR2 SNEGSKA come from the germline V gene (reference sequence). This CDR3 is built from 15 residues.

This clone was detected only a few times. V gene TRBV6-1 combines with J gene TRBJ2-7; either TRBD1 or TRBD2 may fit D (5 bases each). The germline CDR1 and CDR2 sequences are MNHNS and SASEGT. The CDR3 loop spans 14 amino acids. V was pared by 7 bases and J by 3 bases, with 16 bases between. CDR3 in DNA: TGTGCCAGCAATGGGGGAATAAGACACTACGAGCAGTACTTC. It specifies CASNGGIRHYEQYF.

This clone showed up just once. The V call is TRBV4-1, the J call TRBJ1-1; D might be TRBD1 (5 bases). Germline V gene lookup returns CDR1 MGHRA and CDR2 YSYEKL. The CDR3 is 13 amino acids. V lost 1 base and J lost 6, with 9 bases in between. The CDR3 nucleotides read TGCGCCAGCAGCCAAGGTAGGGGCCCTGAAGCTTTCTTT. Translation: CASSQGRGPEAFF.

The table lists this clone with many counts. The chain employs TRBV4-1 and TRBJ1-2; the D is unclear. The CDR3 runs 14 residues. Germline loops: CDR1 MGHRA, CDR2 YSYEKL. V shed 0 bases and J shed 1 base, with 6 bases lying between them. This CDR3 is CASSQETGNYGYTF. The CDR3 region has the DNA TGCGCCAGCAGCCAAGAAACTGGTAACTATGGCTACACCTTC.

This clone was counted ten times or more. The chain recombines TRBV3-1 with TRBJ1-5; D gene ambiguous. The V and J ends lost 3 bases and 3 bases respectively, with 9 bases between them. This CDR3 is 14 amino acids long. Looked up from germline, CDR1 is LGHDT and CDR2 is YNNKEL (reference sequence). This CDR3 is CASSQGVANQPQHF. As DNA, the CDR3 is TGTGCCAGCAGCCAGGGCGTAGCCAATCAGCCCCAGCATTTT.

This clone appeared many times. J is TRBJ2-2 and V is TRBV6-5, with TRBD2 matching over 15 bases. V shed 1 base, J shed 8 bases, and the junction held 5 bases outside the gene matches. The germline CDR1 and CDR2 sequences are MNHEY and SVGAGI. The CDR3 totals 17 residues. The CDR3 coding sequence is TGTGCCAGCAGTTACTTGGGACTAGCGGGAGGCCCTGGGGAGCTGTTTTTT. Protein: CASSYLGLAGGPGELFF.

This clone was observed many times. V is TRBV11-1 and J is TRBJ2-2; D assignment may be TRBD1 or TRBD2 (6 bases each). This CDR3 contains 16 residues. Per the germline V gene, CDR1 is SGHAT and CDR2 is FQDESV (reference sequence). V lost 5 bases, J lost 2 bases, and 15 bases lay in between. CDR3 DNA sequence: TGTGCCAGCAGCCCGGGGGCTCCCATCAACACCGGGGAGCTGTTTTTT. Its translation: CASSPGAPINTGELFF.

Relative to its sample, this clone is medium-sized (0.01 to 0.1%). The rearrangement uses TRBV19 and TRBJ1-2; 7 bases are a match to TRBD1. Germline CDR1 and CDR2: LNHDA and SQIVND (reference sequence). The CDR3 totals 14 residues. The junction had 5 bases not matched to a gene; V was cut back by 3 bases and J by 4 bases. CDR3 amino acids: CASSIRDSLYGYTF. CDR3 sequence (DNA): TGTGCCAGTAGTATCCGGGACAGCCTCTATGGCTACACCTTC.

This clone showed up many times. The V and J genes are TRBV6-5 and TRBJ1-1, with D maybe TRBD1 (6 bases). CDR3 length: 14 amino acids. V was shortened by 1 base and J by 5 bases, with 11 bases between the two germline ends. CDR1 is MNHEY and CDR2 is SVGAGI in the germline V gene. CDR3 residues: CASSYLGAETEAFF. CDR3 nucleotide sequence: TGTGCCAGCAGTTACTTGGGGGCTGAGACTGAAGCTTTCTTT.

This clone has a count of ten or more. A single base separates this from a much larger clone, so it may be a read error. This CDR3 is also generated by other DNA sequences in the sample. The V gene is TRBV5-1, the J gene TRBJ1-1; D call uncertain. CDR3 length: 13 residues. Trimming left V 5 bases short and J 1 base short, with 9 bases between. Germline V gives CDR1 SGHRS, CDR2 YFSETQ. Written as DNA, the CDR3 is TGCGCCAGCAGGAAGGATCCGAACACTGAAGCTTTCTTT. Amino acids: CASRKDPNTEAFF.

For this clone: This CDR3 is also generated by other DNA sequences in the sample. The chain is built from TRBV9 and TRBJ2-2, with 11 bases aligning to TRBD2. The J segment lost 8 bases and the V segment lost 0 bases, leaving 9 bases of the junction unmatched. The germline gives CDR1 SGDLS, CDR2 YYNGEE. The CDR3 sequence is 17 residues long. The CDR3 protein is CASSVATSGDPRGELFF. CDR3 bases: TGTGCCAGCAGCGTAGCGACTAGCGGGGACCCTAGGGGGGAGCTGTTTTTT.

This clone came up many times. The chain combines TRBV11-1 with TRBJ2-1; 10 nucleotides agree with TRBD2. The germline gives CDR1 SGHAT, CDR2 FQDESV (reference sequence). The CDR3 runs to 17 residues. V was pared by 2 bases and J by 7 bases, with 11 bases of the junction left unmatched. The CDR3 DNA follows: TGTGCCAGCAGCTTAAGTACTAGCGGGACCCATGGAAATGAGCAGTTCTTC. It encodes CASSLSTSGTHGNEQFF.

This clone was seen only once. The rearrangement uses TRBV11-2 and TRBJ2-7, with D tentatively TRBD2 (5 bases). This CDR3 has 14 residues. V lost 3 bases, J lost 3 bases, and 12 bases lay in between. In germline, CDR1 is SGHAT, CDR2 FQNNGV. CDR3 region: CASSFGGRNYEQYF. CDR3 DNA sequence: TGTGCCAGCAGCTTTGGAGGCCGTAACTACGAGCAGTACTTC.

This clone was found many times. V gene TRBV5-1 combines with J gene TRBJ2-3; a possible D gene is TRBD2 (5 bases). Germline CDR1 SGHRS, CDR2 YFSETQ. The V end lost 0 bases, the J end lost 2 bases, and 13 bases lay between the germline ends. The CDR3 covers 16 residues. The CDR3 is CASSLGGDWSTDTQYF. In DNA form, the CDR3 reads TGCGCCAGCAGCTTGGGGGGAGACTGGTCCACAGATACGCAGTATTTT.

This clone has at least ten counts. CDR3 region: CASSPGTADTGELFF. The CDR3 DNA follows: TGTGCCAGCAGCCCCGGGACTGCGGACACCGGGGAGCTGTTTTTT. J is TRBJ2-2 and V is TRBV5-4; a weak D match, TRBD2 (6 bases). V was trimmed by 4 bases and J by 3 bases, leaving 13 bases between them. The CDR3 has 15 residues. Germline values: CDR1 SGHNT, CDR2 YYREEE (reference sequence).

This clone came up many times. The chain recombines TRBV12-3 or TRBV12-4 with TRBJ1-1, with D uncertain. This CDR3 has 13 amino acids. V was clipped by 3 bases and J by 5 bases, with 10 bases between them. CDR3 sequence reads: CASSLRVPTEAFF. The CDR3 nucleotides read TGTGCCAGCAGTTTGAGGGTTCCGACTGAAGCTTTCTTT.

In this sample, this clone turned up many times. The V gene is TRBV20-1, the J gene TRBJ1-5, with D tentatively TRBD1 (5 bases). From germline, CDR1 is DFQATT and CDR2 SNEGSKA (reference sequence). V lost 3 bases, J lost 4 bases, and 7 bases lay in between. This CDR3 contains 12 residues. The CDR3 DNA follows: TGCAGTGCTAGTAGACAGAATCAGCCCCAGCATTTT. Its translation is CSASRQNQPQHF.

This clone was seen a handful of times. The rearrangement joins TRBV6-6 to TRBJ2-1, with D possibly being TRBD2 (6 bases). Germline-derived CDR1 and CDR2 are MNHNY and SVGAGI (reference sequence). This CDR3 is 13 amino acids long. V lost 1 base and J lost 7, with 8 bases in between. The CDR3 DNA sequence: TGTGCCAGCAGTTACTACAGCGGGAATGAGCAGTTCTTC. Its protein is CASSYYSGNEQFF.

In its sample, this clone was seen many times. A much larger clone is a single base away; this may be a read error. The same CDR3 can be traced to other DNA sequences in this sample. The chain employs TRBV27 and TRBJ1-1, with D possibly TRBD1 on 5 matching bases. CDR1 is MNHEY, CDR2 SMNVEV, per germline (reference sequence). Trimming pared 6 bases from V and 3 bases from J, leaving 11 bases between. This CDR3 contains 13 residues. The CDR3 is CASSQGPDTEAFF. The CDR3, as DNA: TGTGCCAGCAGCCAGGGCCCTGACACTGAAGCTTTCTTT.

There are many counts of this clone. The rearrangement uses TRBV7-3 and TRBJ2-5; perhaps TRBD2 as D (5 bases). Trimming took 5 bases from V and 5 from J, leaving 12 bases between them. Looked up from germline, CDR1 is SGHTA and CDR2 is FQGTGA. The CDR3 covers 13 residues. CDR3 amino acids: CASSMDLGETQYF. Here the CDR3 DNA reads TGTGCCAGCAGCATGGACTTAGGGGAGACCCAGTACTTC.

This clone showed up many times. The rearrangement uses TRBV20-1 and TRBJ1-5, with D possibly TRBD1 on 6 matching bases. The CDR3 runs to 12 residues. The V end lost 5 bases, the J end lost 6 bases, and 11 bases lay between the germline ends. The germline V gene has CDR1 DFQATT and CDR2 SNEGSKA (reference sequence). CDR3 DNA sequence: TGCAGTGCTTACAGGGAAGGTCAGCCCCAGCATTTT. Its translation: CSAYREGQPQHF.

This clone was counted at least ten times. This rearrangement joins TRBV11-2 to TRBJ2-1; possibly TRBD2 for D (6 bases). CDR1 SGHAT and CDR2 FQNNGV come from the germline V gene. Trimming pared 2 bases from V and 5 bases from J, leaving 22 bases between. The length of the CDR3 is 18 residues. CDR3 in DNA: TGTGCCAGCAGCTTAAGGCCCGCCGGGCTAGCGAGCGACAATGAGCAGTTCTTC. Translated: CASSLRPAGLASDNEQFF.

The V gene is TRBV6-9, the J gene TRBJ1-2, with a possible D match to TRBD1 (5 bases). Germline CDR1 and CDR2: MNHGY and SVAAGI. The CDR3 has 12 amino acids. V shed 2 bases and J shed 7 bases, with 8 bases lying between them. In nucleotides, the CDR3 is TGTGCCAGCAGTTATCCAGGGTCTGGCTACACCTTC. This codes for CASSYPGSGYTF.

By share of the sample, this clone is medium-sized. This sequence joins TRBV19 and TRBJ2-7; D is undetermined. Germline CDR1 is LNHDA and CDR2 is SQIVND (reference sequence). The CDR3 has 13 residues. Deletions cut 4 bases from V and 5 bases from J, with 12 bases between. The DNA for the CDR3 is TGTGCCAGTAGTAGCTGGGCCTCGGACGAGCAGTACTTC. Amino acids: CASSSWASDEQYF.

This clone was detected ten times or more. The genes are TRBV9 and TRBJ2-4, with D possibly called TRBD1 or TRBD2 (6 bases each). The CDR3 totals 16 residues. Germline V CDR1 and CDR2: SGDLS, YYNGEE. Trimming shortened V by 4 bases and J by 6 bases, and 20 bases separated the two germline ends. CDR3 region: CASSFSHGGAGNIQYF. As DNA, the CDR3 is TGTGCCAGCAGCTTTAGCCACGGGGGCGCGGGAAACATTCAGTACTTC.